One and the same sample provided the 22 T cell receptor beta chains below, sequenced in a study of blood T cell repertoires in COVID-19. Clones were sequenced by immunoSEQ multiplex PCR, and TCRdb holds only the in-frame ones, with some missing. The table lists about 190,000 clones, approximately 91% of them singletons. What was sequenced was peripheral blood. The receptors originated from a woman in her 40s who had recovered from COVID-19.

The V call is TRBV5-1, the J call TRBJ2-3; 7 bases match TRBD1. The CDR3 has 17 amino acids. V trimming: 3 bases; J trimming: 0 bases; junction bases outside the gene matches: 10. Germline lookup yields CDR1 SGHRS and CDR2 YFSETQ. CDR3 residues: CASSSPGQFTSTDTQYF. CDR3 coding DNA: TGCGCCAGCAGCTCTCCGGGACAGTTTACAAGCACAGATACGCAGTATTTT.

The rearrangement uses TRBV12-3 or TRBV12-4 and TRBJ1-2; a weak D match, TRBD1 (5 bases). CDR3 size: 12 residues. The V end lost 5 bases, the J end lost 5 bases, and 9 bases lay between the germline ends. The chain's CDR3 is CASSPQEYGYTF. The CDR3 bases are TGTGCCAGCAGTCCACAGGAGTATGGCTACACCTTC.

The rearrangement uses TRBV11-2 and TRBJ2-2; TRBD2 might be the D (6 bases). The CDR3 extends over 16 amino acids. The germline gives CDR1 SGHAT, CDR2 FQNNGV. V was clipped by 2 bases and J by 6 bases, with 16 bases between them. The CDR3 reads CASSLNSGGNPGELFF. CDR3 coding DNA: TGTGCCAGCAGCTTAAACTCTGGAGGGAATCCCGGGGAGCTGTTTTTT.

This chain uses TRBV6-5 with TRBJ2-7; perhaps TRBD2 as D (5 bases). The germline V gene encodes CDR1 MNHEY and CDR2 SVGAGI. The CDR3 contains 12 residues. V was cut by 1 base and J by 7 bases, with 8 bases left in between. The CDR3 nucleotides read TGTGCCAGCAGTTACTTCGGGGAAGAGCAGTACTTC. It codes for CASSYFGEEQYF.

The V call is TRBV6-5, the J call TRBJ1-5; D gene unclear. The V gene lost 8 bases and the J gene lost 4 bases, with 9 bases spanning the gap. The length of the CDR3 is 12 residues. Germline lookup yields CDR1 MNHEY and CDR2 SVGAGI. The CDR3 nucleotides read TGTGCCAGCCGGGGTGTTAATCAGCCCCAGCATTTT. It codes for CASRGVNQPQHF.

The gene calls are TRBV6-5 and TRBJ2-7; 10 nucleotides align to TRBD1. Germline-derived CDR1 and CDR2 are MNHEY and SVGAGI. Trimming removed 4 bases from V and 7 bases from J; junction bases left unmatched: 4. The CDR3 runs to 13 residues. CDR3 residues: CASSLDRGREQYF. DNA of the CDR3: TGTGCCAGCAGTTTGGACAGGGGGAGGGAGCAGTACTTC.

The DNA for the CDR3 is TGTGCCAGCAGTTACTCGCCGACAATGAACACTGAAGCTTTCTTT. Translating it yields CASSYSPTMNTEAFF. The chain is built from TRBV6-2 or TRBV6-3 and TRBJ1-1, with no clear D. V lost 0 bases and J 0 bases, leaving 8 bases between the germline ends. Germline V CDR1 and CDR2: MNHEY, SVGEGT. The CDR3 has 15 amino acids.

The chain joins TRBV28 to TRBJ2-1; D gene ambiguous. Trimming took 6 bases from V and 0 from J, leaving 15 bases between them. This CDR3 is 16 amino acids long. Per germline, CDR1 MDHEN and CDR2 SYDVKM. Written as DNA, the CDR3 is TGTGCCAGCAGCTATTCAGCGCGGCACTCCTACAATGAGCAGTTCTTC. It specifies CASSYSARHSYNEQFF.

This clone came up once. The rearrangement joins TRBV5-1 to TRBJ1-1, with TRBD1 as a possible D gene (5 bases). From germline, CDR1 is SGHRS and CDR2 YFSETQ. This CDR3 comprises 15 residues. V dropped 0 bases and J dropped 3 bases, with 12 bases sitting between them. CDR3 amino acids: CASSLATDGDTEAFF. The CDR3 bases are TGCGCCAGCAGCTTGGCGACAGATGGGGACACTGAAGCTTTCTTT.

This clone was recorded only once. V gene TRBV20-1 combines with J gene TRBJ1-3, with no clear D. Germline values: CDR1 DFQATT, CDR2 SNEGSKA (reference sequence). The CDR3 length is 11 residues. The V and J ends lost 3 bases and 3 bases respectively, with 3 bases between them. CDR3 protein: CSASLGNTIYF. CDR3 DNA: TGCAGTGCTAGCCTTGGAAACACCATATATTTT.

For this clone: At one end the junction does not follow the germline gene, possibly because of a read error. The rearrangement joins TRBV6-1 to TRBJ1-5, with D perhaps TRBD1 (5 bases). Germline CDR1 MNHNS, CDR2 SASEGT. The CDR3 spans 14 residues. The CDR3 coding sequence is TGTGCCAGCAGCGAAGTGGGGGGGGATCAGCCCCAGCATTTT. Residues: CASSEVGGDQPQHF.

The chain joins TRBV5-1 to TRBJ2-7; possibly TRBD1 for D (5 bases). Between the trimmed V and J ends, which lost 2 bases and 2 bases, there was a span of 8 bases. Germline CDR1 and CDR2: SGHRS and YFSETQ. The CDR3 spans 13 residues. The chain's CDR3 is CASSFQGTYEQYF. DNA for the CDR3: TGCGCCAGCAGCTTCCAGGGTACCTACGAGCAGTACTTC.

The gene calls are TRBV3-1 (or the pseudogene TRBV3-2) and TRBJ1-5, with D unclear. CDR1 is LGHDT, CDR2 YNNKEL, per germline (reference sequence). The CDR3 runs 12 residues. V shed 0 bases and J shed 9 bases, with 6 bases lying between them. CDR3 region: CASSQEGGPQHF. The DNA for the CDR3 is TGTGCCAGCAGCCAAGAAGGAGGGCCCCAGCATTTT.

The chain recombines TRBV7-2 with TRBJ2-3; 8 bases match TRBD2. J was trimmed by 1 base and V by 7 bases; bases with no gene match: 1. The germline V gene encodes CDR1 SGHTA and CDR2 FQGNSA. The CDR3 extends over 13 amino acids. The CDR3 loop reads CASNGGGTDTQYF. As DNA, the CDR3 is TGTGCCAGCAACGGGGGGGGCACAGATACGCAGTATTTT.

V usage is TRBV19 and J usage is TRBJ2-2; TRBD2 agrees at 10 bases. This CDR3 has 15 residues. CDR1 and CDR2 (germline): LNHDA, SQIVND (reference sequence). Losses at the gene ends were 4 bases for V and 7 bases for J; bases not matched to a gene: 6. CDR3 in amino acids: CASSTLAGAVGELFF. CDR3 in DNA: TGTGCCAGTAGTACTCTAGCGGGAGCGGTCGGGGAGCTGTTTTTT.

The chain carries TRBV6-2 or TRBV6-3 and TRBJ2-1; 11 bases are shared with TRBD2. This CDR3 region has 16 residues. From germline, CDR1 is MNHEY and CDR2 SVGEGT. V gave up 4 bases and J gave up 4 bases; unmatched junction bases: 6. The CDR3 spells CASSSQTSGAYNEQFF. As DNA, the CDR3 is TGTGCCAGCAGTTCTCAGACTAGCGGGGCTTACAATGAGCAGTTCTTC.

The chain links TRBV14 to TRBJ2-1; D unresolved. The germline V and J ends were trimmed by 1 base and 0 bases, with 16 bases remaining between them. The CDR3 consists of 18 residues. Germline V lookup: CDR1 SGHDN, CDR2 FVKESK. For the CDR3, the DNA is TGTGCCAGCAGCCAAGCGCCTCCGGATTCTAGCTCCTACAATGAGCAGTTCTTC. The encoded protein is CASSQAPPDSSSYNEQFF.

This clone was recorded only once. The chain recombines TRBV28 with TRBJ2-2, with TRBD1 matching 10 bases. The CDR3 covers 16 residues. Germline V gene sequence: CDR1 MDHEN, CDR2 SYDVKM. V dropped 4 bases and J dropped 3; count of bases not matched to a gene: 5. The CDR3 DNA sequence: TGTGCCAGCAGTTCCGCGGGACAGGGGTACACCGGGGAGCTGTTTTTT. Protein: CASSSAGQGYTGELFF. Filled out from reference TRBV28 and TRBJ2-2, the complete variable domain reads DVKVTQSSRYLVKRTGEKVFLECVQDMDHENMFWYRQDPGLGLRLIYFSYDVKMKEKGDIPEGYSVSREKKERFSLILESASTNQTSMYLCASSSAGQGYTGELFFGEGSRLTVL.

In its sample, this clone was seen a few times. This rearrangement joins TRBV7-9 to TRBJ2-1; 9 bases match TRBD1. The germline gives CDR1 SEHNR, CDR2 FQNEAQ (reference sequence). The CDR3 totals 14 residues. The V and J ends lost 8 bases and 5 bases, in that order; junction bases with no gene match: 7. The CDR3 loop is CASFGQGWNNEQFF. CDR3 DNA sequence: TGTGCCAGCTTCGGACAGGGGTGGAACAATGAGCAGTTCTTC.

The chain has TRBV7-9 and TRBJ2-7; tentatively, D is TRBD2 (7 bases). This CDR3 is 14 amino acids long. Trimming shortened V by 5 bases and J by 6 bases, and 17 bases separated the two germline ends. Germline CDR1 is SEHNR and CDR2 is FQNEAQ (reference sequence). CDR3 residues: CASSRGGSESEQYF. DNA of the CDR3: TGTGCCAGCAGCAGGGGGGGCAGCGAGAGCGAGCAGTACTTC.

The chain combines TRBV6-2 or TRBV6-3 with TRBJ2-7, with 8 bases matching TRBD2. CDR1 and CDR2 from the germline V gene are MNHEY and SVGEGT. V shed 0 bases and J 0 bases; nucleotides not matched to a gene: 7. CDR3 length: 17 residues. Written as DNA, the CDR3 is TGTGCCAGCAGTTACTCGAATAGCGGGACTTACTCCTACGAGCAGTACTTC. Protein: CASSYSNSGTYSYEQYF.

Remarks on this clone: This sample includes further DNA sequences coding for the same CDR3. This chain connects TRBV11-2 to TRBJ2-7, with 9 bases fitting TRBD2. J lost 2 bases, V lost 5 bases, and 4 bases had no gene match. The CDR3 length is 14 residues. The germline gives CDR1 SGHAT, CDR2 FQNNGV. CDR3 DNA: TGTGCCAGCAGCGCGGGGGGGGGAACCTACGAGCAGTACTTC. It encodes CASSAGGGTYEQYF.